This T cell receptor beta chain derives from a study of blood T cell repertoires in COVID-19. The wider study: Both acute and convalescent COVID-19 samples were obtained from the United States, Italy and Spain. Sources were T cells, B-cell-depleted T cells, or PBMCs; the material itself was cDNA or gDNA.

Authors' data handling: Estimation of nucleated cell counts relied on the amplification of reference gene primers. TCRdb's table, derived via immunoSEQ multiplex PCR, lists solely in-frame clones and lacks some. V and J calls and clone size are as listed in that table; D and trimming were resolved from the DNA. The repertoire holds roughly 250,000 clones, with approximately 90% as singletons. Living in 20 to 30 US areas, the participants were between roughly 18 and 95 years of age. V dropped 6 bases and J dropped 1; count of bases not matched to a gene: 5. In germline, CDR1 is LNHDA, CDR2 SQIVND (reference sequence). The CDR3 is 14 amino acids.

The sequence derives from a woman in her twenties or thirties with acute COVID-19. Sequencing was done on a sample of PBMCs or T cells enriched from blood (not recorded which). The V gene is TRBV19, the J gene TRBJ1-1, with 7 positions matching TRBD1. This chain's CDR3 is CASRKQGTNTEAFF. CDR3 bases: TGTGCCAGTAGGAAACAGGGGACGAACACTGAAGCTTTCTTT.